This TCR beta chain came from a study of response to subunit inactivated influenza vaccine listed by TCRdb under 2018. Turning to the overall study: The study used deep quantitative T cell receptor repertoire profiling to track responses to a trivalent subunit inactivated influenza vaccine. On the study overall, not on this receptor specifically: It was suggested by the authors that each seasonal influenza vaccination may recruit only a limited number of new T cells.

This clonotype has only a few counts. This clone's antigen is unknown. There are no base qualities to consult, and no much larger clone falls within one base. The library was produced with RT-PCR. The sequencer listed for this sample is Illumina HiSeq 2500. Clones were called with MiXCR by TCRdb after fastp trimmed the public reads at Q25, and only in-frame beta chains were retained. Each entry is one CDR3 protein sequence, shown with its most common DNA and genes. Recorded for this sample are about 300,000 distinct CDR3 sequences; around a fifth of them occurred a single time. The ten largest account for roughly a tenth of the sample. Source: PBMCs from blood, taken less than 22 months after vaccination. This TCR was recovered from a man aged 45 to 75 who received an inactivated influenza vaccine. Donor details come from another sample of the same person, matched by shared clones.

The DNA sequence is TGTGCCAGCAGTGGTTCTAGCGGGAGTTTCAATGAGCAGTTCTTC. The encoded protein is CASSGSSGSFNEQFF. Rearrangement joined TRBV2 to TRBJ2-1, and 10 junction bases match TRBD2. The germline V gene yields SNHLY for CDR1 and FYNNEI for CDR2. Trimming removed 4 bases from V and 6 bases from J; the gene matches leave 6 bases unexplained. The CDR3 sequence holds 15 residues, the cysteine and phenylalanine included. Only the CDR3 portion is preserved as DNA: 45 bases, with reading frame beginning at the first base.